Listed below are T cell receptor beta chains from one sample, sequenced in a study of blood T cell repertoires in COVID-19. The assay was immunoSEQ multiplex PCR, and TCRdb's table has in-frame clones only and misses some. Among roughly 350,000 clones listed, more than 75% were seen once. The source material was peripheral blood. The receptors originated from a woman under 30 who had recovered from COVID-19. Each CDR3 is given with its conserved first and last residue. D genes are given only for firm matches. Expanded clones are given a class, and other clones once, few, many or no size at all.

clone size	J gene	V gene	D gene	CDR3 DNA	CDR3 protein
NA	TRBJ1-2	TRBV3-1/TRBV3-2	TRBD1	TGTGCCAGCAGCCGGACAGGGGGCCCTAACTATGGCTACACCTTC	CASSRTGGPNYGYTF
once	TRBJ2-2	TRBV19	NA	TGTGCCAGTAGTATTGTGGCGGGCACCGGGGAGCTGTTTTTT	CASSIVAGTGELFF
NA	TRBJ2-5	TRBV11-3	TRBD1	TGTGCCAGCAGCTTTGGGGTGACAGGGCCGTTGGAGACCCAGTACTTC	CASSFGVTGPLETQYF
NA	TRBJ2-6	TRBV12-5	TRBD1	TGTGCTAGTGCCGGACAGGGGATGTCTGGGGCCAACGTCCTGACTTTC	CASAGQGMSGANVLTF
NA	TRBJ2-1	TRBV4-3	NA	TGCGCCAGCAGCCCAGCCAGGGTGCCCTACAATGAGCAGTTCTTC	CASSPARVPYNEQFF
NA	TRBJ1-1	TRBV14	NA	TGTGCCAGCAGCCGTCTCGCGCTGGGGAGGGACACTGAAGCTTTCTTT	CASSRLALGRDTEAFF
NA	TRBJ2-5	TRBV7-2	TRBD2	TGTGCCAGCAGCTCTAAGTTTGTAGCGGGAGGGTCAGAGACCCAGTACTTC	CASSSKFVAGGSETQYF
NA	TRBJ2-2	TRBV5-8	TRBD2	TGTGCCAGCAGCGGAGGGACTAGCGGACAAGGAGCCGGGGAGCTGTTTTTT	CASSGGTSGQGAGELFF
NA	TRBJ1-1	TRBV7-9	TRBD1	TGTGCCAGCAGCTCCCAGGGGGCAGGTACTGAAGCTTTCTTT	CASSSQGAGTEAFF
NA	TRBJ2-2	TRBV12-5	NA	TGTGCTAGTGGTTATAGGGGGGGCACCGGGGAGCTGTTTTTT	CASGYRGGTGELFF
NA	TRBJ1-2	TRBV5-8	NA	TGTGCCAGCAGCTTGTGGACCCAGGGCCCCTTGAATGGCTACACCTTC	CASSLWTQGPLNGYTF
NA	TRBJ1-5	TRBV7-2	NA	TGTGCCAGCAGCTTAAGGCGGGGGAATCAGCCCCAGCATTTT	CASSLRRGNQPQHF
NA	TRBJ2-5	TRBV3-1/TRBV3-2	NA	TGTGCCAGCAGCCGGTGGGGGCACGAGACCCAGTACTTC	CASSRWGHETQYF
NA	TRBJ1-1	TRBV30	NA	TGTGCCTGCTCAGGGTGGTTAAGGGCTGAAGCTTTCTTT	CACSGWLRAEAFF
NA	TRBJ2-3	TRBV6-5	TRBD2	TGTGCCGGGGCAGGCGGGAGGGGGACAGATACGCAGTATTTT	CAGAGGRGTDTQYF
NA	TRBJ1-2	TRBV18	NA	TGTGCCAGCACCGATGGCGCAGGGGACTATGGCTACACCTTC	CASTDGAGDYGYTF
NA	TRBJ1-2	TRBV5-5	NA	TGTGCCAGCAGCTTGGCCCGGGGTAACTATGGCTACACCTTC	CASSLARGNYGYTF
NA	TRBJ2-1	TRBV19	TRBD2	TGTGCCAGTAGTATGGACGCGTCGGGAGGTTTCAATGAGCAGTTCTTC	CASSMDASGGFNEQFF
NA	TRBJ2-1	TRBV30	TRBD2	TGTGCCTGGAGTGTACGGTCCGGGACTAGCGGCACCCCCTACAATGAGCAGTTCTTC	CAWSVRSGTSGTPYNEQFF
NA	TRBJ2-1	TRBV5-1	TRBD2	TGCGCCAGCAGCTTGGCCGGGGGGAGGCCCCTAGGTGAGCAGTTCTTC	CASSLAGGRPLGEQFF
NA	TRBJ2-1	TRBV21-1	NA	TGTGCCAGCAGCAAATTTTTAAGTTCCAGTGAGCAGTTCTTC	CASSKFLSSSEQFF
NA	TRBJ2-5	TRBV5-6	TRBD2	TGTGCCAGCAGCTTTTGGCCTAGCGGGCAAGAGACCCAGTACTTC	CASSFWPSGQETQYF
NA	TRBJ1-3	TRBV4-3	NA	TGCGCCAGCAGCCAAGATCTGTGGAGGCAGGGGAGCACCATATATTTT	CASSQDLWRQGSTIYF
NA	TRBJ1-2	TRBV5-5	TRBD1	TGTGCCAGCAGACCTGACAGGGGACAGTATGGCTACACCTTC	CASRPDRGQYGYTF
NA	TRBJ2-3	TRBV24-1	NA	TGTGCCACCAGTGAAGGGGCGGCCTTT	CATSEGAAF
once	TRBJ2-1	TRBV5-1	NA	TGCGCCAGCAGCCCCGGGACTCTCTACAATGAGCAGTTCTTC	CASSPGTLYNEQFF
NA	TRBJ1-1	TRBV9	NA	TGTGCCAGCAGCGTAAATCAGGGGAACACTGAAGCTTTCTTT	CASSVNQGNTEAFF
once	TRBJ1-1	TRBV7-9	NA	TGTGCCAGCACCCCGGGGGAGTCATTGGCTGAAGCTTTCTTT	CASTPGESLAEAFF
NA	TRBJ1-1	TRBV9	NA	TGTGCCAGCAGTGTATCCCCCGGGGACACTGAAGCTTTCTTT	CASSVSPGDTEAFF
NA	TRBJ2-1	TRBV5-1	TRBD2	TGCGCCAGCAGCTTAAGGACTAGCGCAGGCAATGAGCAGTTCTTC	CASSLRTSAGNEQFF
few	TRBJ1-2	TRBV5-6	TRBD1	TGTGCCAGCAGCATCCGGACAGGCTCGCTTAACTATGGCTACACCTTC	CASSIRTGSLNYGYTF
NA	TRBJ2-1	TRBV18	TRBD2	TGTGCCAGCTCACCATCAGGAATAGCGGGAGGTTCAAATGAGCAGTTCTTC	CASSPSGIAGGSNEQFF
NA	TRBJ1-2	TRBV7-2	TRBD1	TGTGCCAGCAGCCCGGGGACAGGGGGCCATGGCTACACCTTC	CASSPGTGGHGYTF
NA	TRBJ2-3	TRBV24-1	TRBD2	TGTGCCACCAGTGATCCAAAAACTAGCGAGGGTGAGCGGGATACGCAGTATTTT	CATSDPKTSEGERDTQYF
NA	TRBJ2-3	TRBV24-1	TRBD1	TGTGCCACCAGTGACTTTGGACAGGGGGCCGCAGATACGCAGTATTTT	CATSDFGQGAADTQYF
NA	TRBJ1-1	TRBV11-2	NA	TGTGCCAGCAGCTTCCTCTCAGGGGCGAACACTGAAGCTTTCTTT	CASSFLSGANTEAFF
NA	TRBJ2-1	TRBV19	TRBD1	TGTGCCAGTAGTAGGTCCGGGACAGATTACAATGAGCAGTTCTTC	CASSRSGTDYNEQFF
NA	TRBJ2-1	TRBV15	TRBD2	TGTGCCACCAGCAGCCGACGACTAGCGGGAGCATTCGGTGAGCAGTTCTTC	CATSSRRLAGAFGEQFF
NA	TRBJ2-1	TRBV24-1	TRBD2	TGTGCCACCAGTGACGCTAGCGGGCGCCCCAATGAGCAGTTCTTC	CATSDASGRPNEQFF
NA	TRBJ1-2	TRBV30	NA	TGTGCCTGGAGTCAAGAAAGACAGTGGGACTATGGCTACACCTTC	CAWSQERQWDYGYTF
NA	TRBJ2-4	TRBV6-4	TRBD2	TGTGCCAGCAGTGACTCGTTGGGGACTAGTCAGTACTTC	CASSDSLGTSQYF
NA	TRBJ2-1	TRBV24-1	NA	TGTGCCACCAGTGATTCTAGCGGAGGGGGGATTGAGCAGTTCTTC	CATSDSSGGGIEQFF
NA	TRBJ2-2	TRBV30	NA	TGTGCCTGGAGTGTACAGAGCCCAGGGGGGCAGGAGCTGTTTTTT	CAWSVQSPGGQELFF
NA	TRBJ2-4	TRBV14	NA	TGTGCCAGCAGCTCGAGATTAGCCAAAAACATTCAGTACTTC	CASSSRLAKNIQYF
NA	TRBJ2-3	TRBV9	TRBD2	TGTGCCAGCAGCGTAGGTTCTAGCGGATACGGCACAGATACGCAGTATTTT	CASSVGSSGYGTDTQYF
NA	TRBJ2-2	TRBV7-2	TRBD2	TGTGCCAGCAGCTTTCCGACTAGCGGGAGGACGATCACCGGGGAGCTGTTTTTT	CASSFPTSGRTITGELFF
NA	TRBJ1-2	TRBV7-2	TRBD1	TGTGCCAGCAGCTTAGGCGGAATACAGGGGAACTATGGCTACACCTTC	CASSLGGIQGNYGYTF
NA	TRBJ1-2	TRBV5-6	NA	TGTGCCAGCAGTCCGGAAGGGAGGACCTATGGCTACACCTTC	CASSPEGRTYGYTF
NA	TRBJ1-1	TRBV3-1/TRBV3-2	NA	TGTGCCAGCAGGGGCTCGCGGCGGGGCGACACTGAAGCTTTCTTT	CASRGSRRGDTEAFF
NA	TRBJ2-1	TRBV27	NA	TGTGCCAGCCAAAGTAGACTGGTTATTTCGTCCAATGAGCAGTTCTTC	CASQSRLVISSNEQFF
NA	TRBJ1-5	TRBV7-9	TRBD1	TGTGCCAGCAGCCCGGGGACAGACCCATATAGCAATCAGCCCCAGCATTTT	CASSPGTDPYSNQPQHF
NA	TRBJ1-2	TRBV24-1	NA	TGTGCCACCGCACCGACAGAGCGTAACTATGGCTACACCTTC	CATAPTERNYGYTF